Presented here are 12 T cell receptor beta chains from one specimen sequenced in a study of OX40 agonist ivuxolimab in advanced cancers. Some clones are missing from TCRdb's copy, which holds only in-frame ones; the method was immunoSEQ multiplex PCR. The table records some 69,000 clones, just over 90% of them present only once. The specimen was CD4+ or CD8+ T cells sorted from blood, collected in a trial of the OX40 agonist ivuxolimab. The source is an adult with an advanced solid tumor such as melanoma, head and neck, liver or kidney cancer.

The sample holds a few counts of this clone. The chain uses TRBV7-9 and TRBJ1-3, with TRBD1 identical over 7 bases. V was pared by 3 bases and J by 8 bases, with 7 bases of the junction left unmatched. CDR3 size: 14 residues. The germline V gene encodes CDR1 SEHNR and CDR2 FQNEAQ (reference sequence). CDR3 DNA sequence: TGTGCCAGCAGCTTGGGACAGTACGTAGACACCATATATTTT. Protein: CASSLGQYVDTIYF.

This chain links TRBV9 with TRBJ2-5; a possible D gene is TRBD2 (6 bases). The CDR3 has 17 residues. Trimming took 0 bases from V and 2 from J, leaving 17 bases between them. Germline V gives CDR1 SGDLS, CDR2 YYNGEE. The CDR3 nucleotides read TGTGCCAGCAGCGTAGGGAGGGCCAACTTGGGGCAAGAGACCCAGTACTTC. Amino acids: CASSVGRANLGQETQYF.

This chain's CDR3 is CATSREQGPSNQPQHF. The CDR3 nucleotides are TGTGCCACCAGCAGGGAACAGGGCCCCAGCAATCAGCCCCAGCATTTT. The J gene is TRBJ1-5, the V gene TRBV15, with a weak D call TRBD1 (6 bases). Trimming cost V 3 bases and J 1 base, with 13 bases left between them. Germline V gene sequence: CDR1 LNHNV, CDR2 YYDKDF (reference sequence). The CDR3 loop spans 16 amino acids.

This clone was recorded only once. The chain links TRBV11-1 to TRBJ2-7, with TRBD1 matching over 7 bases. This CDR3 has 15 residues. Germline V gene lookup returns CDR1 SGHAT and CDR2 FQDESV (reference sequence). Trimming cost V 4 bases and J 0 bases; bases outside gene matches: 6. In nucleotides, the CDR3 is TGTGCCAGCAGCTCCAGGGACAGCAGCTCCTACGAGCAGTACTTC. This sequence encodes CASSSRDSSSYEQYF.

This sequence joins TRBV19 and TRBJ1-1, with a possible D match to TRBD1 (5 bases). The CDR3 covers 16 residues. Trimming pared 7 bases from V and 2 bases from J, leaving 20 bases between. Germline assignment: CDR1 LNHDA and CDR2 SQIVND (reference sequence). The CDR3 loop is CASIKSGLGVNTEAFF. The CDR3 coding sequence is TGTGCCAGTATCAAATCAGGGTTGGGGGTCAACACTGAAGCTTTCTTT.

The V gene is TRBV11-2, the J gene TRBJ2-7, with D perhaps being TRBD1 or TRBD2 (5 bases each). The germline gives CDR1 SGHAT, CDR2 FQNNGV. The CDR3 extends over 16 amino acids. Trimming took off 0 bases at V and 4 bases at J, with 16 bases between the two ends. This CDR3 reads CASSLDLGAGTYEQYF. As DNA, the CDR3 is TGTGCCAGCAGCTTAGATCTTGGGGCGGGCACTTACGAGCAGTACTTC.

This chain connects TRBV5-1 to TRBJ2-3; 10 nucleotides match TRBD1. V dropped 4 bases and J dropped 2; count of bases not matched to a gene: 4. CDR1 SGHRS and CDR2 YFSETQ come from the germline V gene. CDR3 length: 15 amino acids. The CDR3 sequence: CASSRGTGDTDTQYF. In nucleotides, the CDR3 is TGCGCCAGCAGCCGCGGGACAGGGGACACAGATACGCAGTATTTT.

The rearrangement uses TRBV19 and TRBJ2-4, with TRBD1 matching 9 bases. The CDR3 is made up of 11 amino acids. Germline CDR1 LNHDA, CDR2 SQIVND (reference sequence). Germline trimming cut 6 bases from V and 11 bases from J; bases unmatched to any gene: 2. The CDR3 bases are TGTGCCAGTAGCACAGGGGGCCTTCAGTACTTC. It encodes CASSTGGLQYF. The variable domain in full, completed from reference TRBV19 and TRBJ2-4, reads DGGITQSPKYLFRKEGQNVTLSCEQNLNHDAMYWYRQDPGQGLRLIYYSQIVNDFQKGDIAEGYSVSREKKESFPLTVTSAQKNPTAFYLCASSTGGLQYFGAGTRLSVL.

V is TRBV9 and J is TRBJ2-1; TRBD1 might be the D (6 bases). The CDR3 contains 16 residues. V dropped 0 bases and J dropped 5 bases, with 15 bases sitting between them. Per the germline V gene, CDR1 is SGDLS and CDR2 is YYNGEE. CDR3 loop: CASSVDPRGPDNEQFF. For the CDR3, the DNA is TGTGCCAGCAGCGTAGATCCCAGGGGTCCGGACAATGAGCAGTTCTTC. Full variable domain (remainder filled in from reference TRBV9 and TRBJ2-1): DSGVTQTPKHLITATGQRVTLRCSPRSGDLSVYWYQQSLDQGLQFLIQYYNGEERAKGNILERFSAQQFPDLHSELNLSSLELGDSALYFCASSVDPRGPDNEQFFGPGTRLTVL.

CDR3 residues: CASSQLEANEQFF. CDR3 DNA: TGTGCCAGCAGTCAACTAGAGGCCAATGAGCAGTTCTTC. The V and J genes are TRBV6-6 and TRBJ2-1; D may be TRBD2 (5 bases). The V gene lost 5 bases and the J gene lost 6 bases, with 11 bases spanning the gap. The CDR3 loop spans 13 amino acids. Germline V gene lookup returns CDR1 MNHNY and CDR2 SVGAGI (reference sequence).

The V and J genes are TRBV2 and TRBJ2-1; D is possibly TRBD2 (5 bases). Germline values: CDR1 SNHLY, CDR2 FYNNEI. The CDR3 consists of 15 residues. The germline V and J ends were trimmed by 10 bases and 8 bases, with 24 bases remaining between them. The CDR3 bases are TGTGCCATCCGGGCTGGGGTTCAAACTAGGGATGAGCAGTTCTTC. It yields the protein CAIRAGVQTRDEQFF.

This chain joins TRBV6-5 and TRBJ2-2; D is unclear. V dropped 3 bases and J dropped 6 bases, with 11 bases sitting between them. The germline gives CDR1 MNHEY, CDR2 SVGAGI. This CDR3 comprises 14 residues. The CDR3 sequence: CASSYEPPAGELFF. The CDR3 DNA follows: TGTGCCAGCAGTTATGAACCCCCAGCCGGGGAGCTGTTTTTT.